This T cell receptor (beta chain) was identified during a study of low-dose radiotherapy and immunotherapy resistance in tumors. Both TCRalpha and TCRbeta chains were reverse transcribed with V-gene-specific primers. TCRs underwent about 22 PCR cycles of amplification with a constant-region primer and V-primer adapter. Via MiXCR, TCRdb re-called the reads, giving one row per CDR3 protein. The sample carries 80,000 or so distinct CDR3 sequences, 15% to 20% recorded once. The J segment lost 13 bases and the V segment lost 0 bases, leaving 12 bases of the junction unmatched. The CDR3 runs to 15 residues. Looked up from germline, CDR1 is MGHRA and CDR2 is YSYEKL. As regards this clonotype: A far larger clone differs by one base, so this is likely a read error.

Time point of the sample: after trial treatment. As to treatment: LDRT plus nivolumab, ipilimumab, low-dose cyclophosphamide and aspirin (RACIN trial). This sequence joins TRBV4-1 and TRBJ2-1; 7 nucleotides line up with TRBD2. This TCR derives from a male donor with prostate cancer. This specimen consisted of PBMCs, obtained after low-dose radiotherapy plus immunotherapy. Here the CDR3 reads CASSQDRLAQETQFF. The CDR3 DNA reads TGCGCCAGCAGCCAAGATCGACTAGCTCAAGAGACCCAGTTCTTC.